The 6 T cell receptor beta chains given below trace back to one sample, sequenced in a study of cytomegalovirus exposure and HLA in healthy donors (dated by TCRdb to about 2017). The method was the immunoSEQ multiplex PCR assay. For the multiplex PCR, a mixture combining 60 forward primers for TCR Vbeta segments and 13 reverse primers for TCR Jbeta segments was used. What TCRdb holds here is the immuneACCESS table cut down to in-frame rearrangements. Part of the clones is not present; checked against another copy, under half of the missing clones reflect an unresolved V gene, and the others are unexplained. The table for this sample lists 150,000 to 250,000 clones; roughly 85% of them were counted only once. The ten largest clones take up less than 2.5% of the sample. The sequenced sample consisted of PBMCs. These receptors were obtained from a woman in her forties or fifties in good health and CMV-seronegative.

V gene TRBV19 combines with J gene TRBJ1-1, with D maybe TRBD1 (5 bases). Looked up from germline, CDR1 is LNHDA and CDR2 is SQIVND (reference sequence). This CDR3 region has 13 residues. Trimming took off 5 bases at V and 1 base at J, with 8 bases between the two ends. The CDR3 sequence is CASSLTENTEAFF. Here the CDR3 DNA reads TGTGCCAGTAGTCTGACAGAGAACACTGAAGCTTTCTTT.

The chain recombines TRBV27 with TRBJ2-1; 16 bases align to TRBD2. Germline V CDR1 and CDR2: MNHEY, SMNVEV (reference sequence). The V gene end was trimmed by 6 bases and the J gene end by 10 bases; junction bases not matched to a gene: 9. This CDR3 region has 16 residues. CDR3 coding DNA: TGTGCCAGCAGGGGACTAGCGGGAGGGCCTCGTTTAGAGCAGTTCTTC. Protein product: CASRGLAGGPRLEQFF.

The chain has TRBV9 and TRBJ2-7; D remains unclear. The CDR3 is 14 residues long. V dropped 2 bases and J dropped 2 bases, with 11 bases sitting between them. The germline V gene has CDR1 SGDLS and CDR2 YYNGEE. The CDR3 reads CASSVTVQAYEQYF. The CDR3 DNA reads as TGTGCCAGCAGCGTGACGGTGCAGGCCTACGAGCAGTACTTC.

The V gene is TRBV10-3, the J gene TRBJ1-2; D gene ambiguous. Germline lookup yields CDR1 ENHRY and CDR2 SYGVKD. The CDR3 spans 15 residues. Deletions cut 7 bases from V and 0 bases from J, with 15 bases between. Here the CDR3 reads CAINPGSFSNYGYTF. In DNA, the CDR3 is TGTGCCATCAATCCGGGAAGCTTTTCTAACTATGGCTACACCTTC.

The V and J genes are TRBV6-5 and TRBJ2-2; D might be TRBD1 (6 bases). The CDR3 is 16 residues long. The V end was cut by 4 bases, the J end by 0 bases, with 12 bases between. Germline CDR1 reads MNHEY; CDR2 reads SVGAGI. CDR3 DNA: TGTGCCAGCAGTTTTCGGAGGACAGCGAACACCGGGGAGCTGTTTTTT. Its translation: CASSFRRTANTGELFF.

The V and J genes are TRBV6-6 and TRBJ2-2; unclear D gene. V dropped 10 bases and J dropped 8 bases, with 8 bases sitting between them. Looked up from germline, CDR1 is MNHNY and CDR2 is SVGAGI (reference sequence). The CDR3 sequence is 10 residues long. This CDR3 reads CATGLGELFF. The CDR3 DNA is TGTGCCACCGGGTTGGGGGAGCTGTTTTTT.